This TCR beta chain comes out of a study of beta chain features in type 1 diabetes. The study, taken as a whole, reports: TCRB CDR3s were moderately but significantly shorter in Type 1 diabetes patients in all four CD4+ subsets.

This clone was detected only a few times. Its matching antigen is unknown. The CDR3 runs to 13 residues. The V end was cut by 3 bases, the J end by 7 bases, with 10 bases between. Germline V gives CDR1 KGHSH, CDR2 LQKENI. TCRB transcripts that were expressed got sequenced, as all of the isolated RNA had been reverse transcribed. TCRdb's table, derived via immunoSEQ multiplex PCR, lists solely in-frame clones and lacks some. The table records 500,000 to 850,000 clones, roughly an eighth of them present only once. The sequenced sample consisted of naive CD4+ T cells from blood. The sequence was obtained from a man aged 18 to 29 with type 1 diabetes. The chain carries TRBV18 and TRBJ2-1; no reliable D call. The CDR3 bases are TGTGCCAGCTCACCTCCCGGGTGGAATGAGCAGTTCTTC. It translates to CASSPPGWNEQFF.